The TCR beta chain under discussion was sequenced for a study of blood T cell repertoires in COVID-19. For the study at large: Collection of acute and convalescent COVID-19 samples took place in the United States, Italy and Spain. T cells, B-cell-depleted T cells, or PBMCs provided the cDNA or gDNA that served as material.

There are 18 residues in the CDR3. The V and J ends lost 2 bases and 0 bases, in that order; junction bases with no gene match: 11. CDR1 is KGHSH and CDR2 is LQKENI in the germline V gene. Per the study methods: Reference gene primers were amplified, and this amplification served to estimate nucleated cell counts. Generated by immunoSEQ multiplex PCR, the TCRdb table keeps only in-frame clones and is missing some. The DNA was the basis for D and trimming; V, J and clone size are from that table. The table includes roughly 330,000 clones, about 83% detected once. Material for sequencing was peripheral blood. This receptor was taken from a woman in her forties or fifties with acute or convalescent COVID-19. The chain uses TRBV18 and TRBJ1-2; 8 bases align to TRBD1. As DNA, the CDR3 is TGTGCCAGCTCACCAACCGGAGGACAGGGCAGCTCTAACTATGGCTACACCTTC. Translated, it gives CASSPTGGQGSSNYGYTF.